The 27 T cell receptor beta chains below were found in one sample sequenced in a study of technical replicates of blood from four donors. Only in-frame clones appear in the TCRdb table, and some are missing; sequencing was by immunoSEQ multiplex PCR. The sample has 56,000 or so clones, 93% seen once. The material sequenced was PBMCs. Receptors originate from a human donor in good health. Some clones in this sample may be carry-over from other donors' samples.

The genes are TRBV5-5 and TRBJ2-2; TRBD1 is a possible D gene (6 bases). This CDR3 has 15 amino acids. The V and J ends lost 4 bases and 6 bases respectively, with 16 bases between them. Germline CDR1 SGHKS, CDR2 YYEKEE (reference sequence). CDR3 DNA: TGTGCCAGCAGCCAGGACAGCGTTCGTTCCGGGGAGCTGTTTTTT. Translating gives CASSQDSVRSGELFF. Variable domain in full (rest from reference TRBV5-5 and TRBJ2-2): DAGVTQSPTHLIKTRGQQVTLRCSPISGHKSVSWYQQVLGQGPQFIFQYYEKEERGRGNFPDRFSARQFPNYSSELNVNALLLGDSALYLCASSQDSVRSGELFFGEGSRLTVL.

This chain uses TRBV27 with TRBJ2-7, with D unclear. The germline CDR1 and CDR2 sequences are MNHEY and SMNVEV (reference sequence). The V and J ends lost 2 bases and 0 bases respectively, with 11 bases between them. The CDR3 has 15 residues. The CDR3 loop is CASSLQAISSYEQYF. CDR3 DNA sequence: TGTGCCAGCAGTTTACAAGCGATAAGCTCCTACGAGCAGTACTTC.

V usage is TRBV6-5 and J usage is TRBJ2-7; a possible D gene is TRBD2 (5 bases). In germline, CDR1 is MNHEY, CDR2 SVGAGI. The CDR3 consists of 11 residues. The ends were cut back, 7 bases at V and 3 bases at J, with 7 bases in the middle. The CDR3 nucleotides read TGTGCCAGCACGGCGGGCTACGAGCAGTACTTC. The encoded protein is CASTAGYEQYF.

The V and J genes are TRBV7-2 and TRBJ1-2, with D maybe TRBD1 (5 bases). V was clipped by 2 bases and J by 4 bases, with 5 bases between them. This CDR3 has 12 residues. CDR1 SGHTA and CDR2 FQGNSA come from the germline V gene. Here the CDR3 DNA reads TGTGCCAGCAGCTTACAGGGCTATGGCTACACCTTC. It is translated as CASSLQGYGYTF.

The count of this clone is one. The chain carries TRBV7-2 and TRBJ1-2, with D maybe TRBD1 (5 bases). V lost 5 bases and J lost 0, with 13 bases in between. This CDR3 has 15 amino acids. CDR1 SGHTA and CDR2 FQGNSA come from the germline V gene. The CDR3 is CASSPGVGANYGYTF. CDR3 bases: TGTGCCAGCAGCCCGGGGGTCGGGGCTAACTATGGCTACACCTTC.

The rearrangement links TRBV29-1 to TRBJ2-7, with 9 positions matching TRBD2. Germline CDR1 and CDR2: SQVTM and ANQGSEA. The junction had 4 bases not matched to a gene; V was cut back by 5 bases and J by 5 bases. CDR3 length: 12 amino acids. The CDR3 sequence is CSVCLAGNEQYF. CDR3 sequence (DNA): TGCAGCGTTTGTCTAGCGGGAAACGAGCAGTACTTC.

The rearrangement links TRBV2 to TRBJ2-1; D uncertain. CDR1 and CDR2 from the germline V gene are SNHLY and FYNNEI. The CDR3 extends over 14 amino acids. V was clipped by 4 bases and J by 2 bases, with 9 bases between them. In nucleotides, the CDR3 is TGTGCCAGCAGTGGACTGGCAACCTACAATGAGCAGTTCTTC. As protein: CASSGLATYNEQFF.

V gene TRBV7-9 combines with J gene TRBJ1-2; no firm D call. CDR1 is SEHNR, CDR2 FQNEAQ, per germline (reference sequence). This CDR3 contains 13 residues. The germline V and J ends were trimmed by 3 bases and 6 bases, with 11 bases remaining between them. CDR3 residues: CASSFGGLDGYTF. CDR3 bases: TGTGCCAGCAGCTTCGGCGGGTTAGATGGCTACACCTTC. Full variable domain (remainder filled in from reference TRBV7-9 and TRBJ1-2): DTGVSQNPRHKITKRGQNVTFRCDPISEHNRLYWYRQTLGQGPEFLTYFQNEAQLEKSRLLSDRFSAERPKGSFSTLEIQRTEQGDSAMYLCASSFGGLDGYTFGSGTRLTVV.

The chain couples TRBV4-3 to TRBJ2-7; 9 bases fit TRBD2. V was clipped by 1 base and J by 2 bases; unmatched bases: 3. CDR3 length: 15 amino acids. CDR1 and CDR2 (germline): LGHNA, YSLEER. The CDR3 DNA reads as TGCGCCAGCAGCCAAGTTGCGGGGGGGCCCTACGAGCAGTACTTC. Its translation: CASSQVAGGPYEQYF.

The rearrangement links TRBV6-1 to TRBJ2-7, with 7 bases aligning to TRBD1. With V trimmed by 2 bases and J by 4 bases, 5 bases remained unmatched. Per germline, CDR1 MNHNS and CDR2 SASEGT. The CDR3 sequence is 14 residues long. CDR3 coding DNA: TGTGCCAGCAGTGAAACAGGGGCCGCGTACGAGCAGTACTTC. Protein product: CASSETGAAYEQYF.

This clone was counted a single time. The chain employs TRBV11-1 and TRBJ1-3; D is ambiguous. In germline, CDR1 is SGHAT, CDR2 FQDESV (reference sequence). The CDR3 runs to 12 residues. V gave up 4 bases and J gave up 4 bases, with 5 bases separating them. The CDR3 here is CASSSGGNTIYF. The CDR3 region has the DNA TGTGCCAGCAGCTCCGGGGGAAACACCATATATTTT. The full variable domain, completed using reference TRBV11-1 and TRBJ1-3, is EAEVAQSPRYKITEKSQAVAFWCDPISGHATLYWYRQILGQGPELLVQFQDESVVDDSQLPKDRFSAERLKGVDSTLKIQPAELGDSAMYLCASSSGGNTIYFGEGSWLTVV.

In this sample, this clone turned up once. The chain joins TRBV4-2 to TRBJ1-2; 10 bases fit TRBD1. The CDR3 totals 15 residues. The ends lost 7 bases at V and 2 bases at J; junction bases unmatched: 7. Germline assignment: CDR1 LGHNA and CDR2 YNFKEQ. Here the CDR3 DNA reads TGTGCCAGCATGACAGGGGGCCTGTCAAACTATGGCTACACCTTC. This gives the protein CASMTGGLSNYGYTF.

The V call is TRBV6-6, the J call TRBJ2-5, with a weak D call TRBD1 (6 bases). V was clipped by 2 bases and J by 1 base, with 8 bases between them. The CDR3 length is 14 residues. From germline, CDR1 is MNHNY and CDR2 SVGAGI (reference sequence). The CDR3 region has the DNA TGTGCCAGCAGTTACGGACAGATCCAAGAGACCCAGTACTTC. It encodes CASSYGQIQETQYF.

J is TRBJ1-2 and V is TRBV4-2; 8 nucleotides agree with TRBD1. V lost 3 bases, J lost 6 bases, and 15 bases stayed unmatched. In germline, CDR1 is LGHNA, CDR2 YNFKEQ. CDR3 length: 17 residues. The CDR3 sequence is CASSQIAVGRGPDGYTF. CDR3 DNA: TGTGCCAGCAGCCAGATAGCCGTGGGCAGGGGGCCGGATGGCTACACCTTC.

The chain employs TRBV7-9 and TRBJ2-3; D gene ambiguous. Trimming shortened V by 5 bases and J by 3 bases, and 18 bases separated the two germline ends. Germline V gene lookup returns CDR1 SEHNR and CDR2 FQNEAQ (reference sequence). The CDR3 extends over 16 amino acids. DNA of the CDR3: TGTGCCAGCAGCAAACGTTCAACTATACGAACAGATACGCAGTATTTT. It is translated as CASSKRSTIRTDTQYF.

The rearrangement uses TRBV9 and TRBJ2-3; weak D call: TRBD2 (5 bases). CDR3 length equals 14 residues. Germline values: CDR1 SGDLS, CDR2 YYNGEE. V lost 2 bases and J 2 bases, leaving 9 bases between the germline ends. The CDR3 DNA sequence: TGTGCCAGCAGCGTTGGCGGGCTCACAGATACGCAGTATTTT. Translating it yields CASSVGGLTDTQYF.

J is TRBJ2-1 and V is TRBV7-3, with D tentatively TRBD2 (5 bases). The CDR3 contains 12 residues. The germline CDR1 and CDR2 sequences are SGHTA and FQGTGA. Trimming removed 4 bases from V and 9 bases from J, with 10 bases in between. The CDR3 DNA follows: TGTGCCAGCAGCTATGGACTGGGTGAGCAGTTCTTC. This gives the protein CASSYGLGEQFF.

As concerns this clone: The junction departs from the called germline gene at one end, perhaps through a read error. This rearrangement joins TRBV4-1 to TRBJ2-1; 8 nucleotides agree with TRBD1. Germline V gives CDR1 MGHRA, CDR2 YSYEKL. This CDR3 comprises 16 residues. The CDR3 loop is CASNQGGRGPKTEQFF. CDR3 bases: TGCGCCAGCAACCAAGGAGGCAGGGGGCCTAAGACAGAGCAGTTCTTC.

CDR3 region: CASSLTATGASYEQYF. The CDR3 nucleotides are TGTGCCAGCAGCTTGACGGCAACGGGAGCCTCCTACGAGCAGTACTTC. The chain uses TRBV7-6 and TRBJ2-7; D possibly corresponds to TRBD2 (6 bases). V was trimmed by 3 bases and J by 0 bases, leaving 15 bases between them. The V gene's germline CDR1 is SGHVS and CDR2 FNYEAQ. This CDR3 spans 16 amino acids.

The chain carries TRBV27 and TRBJ1-5, with 8 nucleotides matching TRBD1. Germline lookup yields CDR1 MNHEY and CDR2 SMNVEV (reference sequence). V was clipped by 3 bases and J by 5 bases; unmatched bases: 0. The CDR3 runs to 13 residues. The CDR3 sequence: CASSLTGDQPQHF. In nucleotides, the CDR3 is TGTGCCAGCAGTTTGACAGGGGATCAGCCCCAGCATTTT.

By proportion, this clone is medium-sized. The chain has TRBV6-4 and TRBJ1-1; 7 nucleotides line up with TRBD1. V was clipped by 4 bases and J by 4 bases; unmatched bases: 9. In germline, CDR1 is MRHNA, CDR2 SNTAGT. CDR3 length: 15 residues. The CDR3 is CASSGVEAGGTEAFF. The DNA of the CDR3 is TGTGCCAGCAGTGGGGTTGAGGCAGGGGGCACTGAAGCTTTCTTT.

J is TRBJ1-1 and V is TRBV19; maybe TRBD1 (6 bases). Germline assignment: CDR1 LNHDA and CDR2 SQIVND (reference sequence). Between the trimmed V and J ends, which lost 4 bases and 3 bases, there was a span of 9 bases. The CDR3 consists of 13 residues. CDR3 nucleotide sequence: TGTGCCAGTAGTACCCCAGGGGACACTGAAGCTTTCTTT. Protein product: CASSTPGDTEAFF.

In its sample, this clone was seen once. This sequence joins TRBV7-8 and TRBJ2-2, with a weak D call TRBD2 (5 bases). CDR1 and CDR2 from the germline V gene are SGHVS and FQNEAQ. The CDR3 contains 18 residues. The V end lost 5 bases, the J end lost 4 bases, and 23 bases lay between the germline ends. In DNA form, the CDR3 reads TGTGCCAGCAGCCTAGGCGGTAGTGGAGGCCGCGGCACCGGGGAGCTGTTTTTT. Its translation is CASSLGGSGGRGTGELFF.

The chain has TRBV19 and TRBJ2-3; 7 nucleotides agree with TRBD2. This CDR3 has 15 amino acids. Germline V gene sequence: CDR1 LNHDA, CDR2 SQIVND (reference sequence). V lost 6 bases to trimming and J lost 4 bases; unmatched junction nucleotides: 10. Written as DNA, the CDR3 is TGTGCCAGTAGGCCCCAGAGAGCGGGACCAGATACGCAGTATTTT. Protein: CASRPQRAGPDTQYF.

This chain connects TRBV7-3 to TRBJ2-1; 10 positions agree with TRBD2. V shed 3 bases, J shed 9 bases, and the junction held 5 bases outside the gene matches. CDR1 and CDR2 (germline): SGHTA, FQGTGA. The CDR3 runs to 14 residues. The chain's CDR3 is CASSLASGSSEQFF. The CDR3 coding sequence is TGTGCCAGCAGCTTGGCTAGCGGGAGTAGTGAGCAGTTCTTC.

This clone was found once. This rearrangement joins TRBV5-4 to TRBJ1-2, with 8 bases that match TRBD1. The CDR3 covers 17 residues. Germline CDR1 reads SGHNT; CDR2 reads YYREEE (reference sequence). V trimming: 0 bases; J trimming: 3 bases; junction bases outside the gene matches: 10. This chain's CDR3 is CASSLGLTGVGDYGYTF. In DNA form, the CDR3 reads TGTGCCAGCAGCTTGGGGTTGACAGGGGTAGGCGACTATGGCTACACCTTC. Based on the CDR3 plus reference TRBV5-4 and TRBJ1-2, the full variable domain is ETGVTQSPTHLIKTRGQQVTLRCSSQSGHNTVSWYQQALGQGPQFIFQYYREEENGRGNFPPRFSGLQFPNYSSELNVNALELDDSALYLCASSLGLTGVGDYGYTFGSGTRLTVV.

A single count supports this clone. The gene calls are TRBV21-1 and TRBJ2-5; the table's D call, TRBD2, has no DNA check behind it. TRBV21-1 counts as a pseudogene. The CDR3 consists of 15 residues. The CDR3 DNA reads as TGTGCCAGCAGCAAGGTTTGGGGGGAGTCGGAGACCCAGTACTTC. Its translation: CASSKVWGESETQYF.